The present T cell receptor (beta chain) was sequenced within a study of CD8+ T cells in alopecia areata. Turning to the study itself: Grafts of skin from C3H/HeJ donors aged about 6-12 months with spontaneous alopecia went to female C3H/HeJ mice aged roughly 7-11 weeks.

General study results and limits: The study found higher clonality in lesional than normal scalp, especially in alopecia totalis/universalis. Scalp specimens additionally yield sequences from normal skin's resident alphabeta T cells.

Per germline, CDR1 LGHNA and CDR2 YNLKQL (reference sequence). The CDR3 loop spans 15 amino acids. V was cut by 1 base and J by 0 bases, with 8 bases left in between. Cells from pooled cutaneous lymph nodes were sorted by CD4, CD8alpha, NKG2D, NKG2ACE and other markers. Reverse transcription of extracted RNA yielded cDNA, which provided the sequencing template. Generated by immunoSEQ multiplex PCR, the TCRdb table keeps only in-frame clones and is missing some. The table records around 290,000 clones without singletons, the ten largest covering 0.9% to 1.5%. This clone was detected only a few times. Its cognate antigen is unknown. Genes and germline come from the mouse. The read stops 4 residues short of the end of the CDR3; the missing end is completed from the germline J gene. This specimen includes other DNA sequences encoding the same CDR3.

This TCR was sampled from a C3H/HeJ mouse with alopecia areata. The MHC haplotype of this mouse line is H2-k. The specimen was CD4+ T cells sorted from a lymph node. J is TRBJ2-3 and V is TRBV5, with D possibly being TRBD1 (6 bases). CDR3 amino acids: CASSQVGTSAETLYF. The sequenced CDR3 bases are TGTGCCAGCAGCCAAGTCGGGACAAGTGCAGAA.